These 15 T cell receptor beta chains share one sample of origin, sequenced in a study of blood T cell repertoires in COVID-19. The method was immunoSEQ multiplex PCR; TCRdb's version includes in-frame clones alone and lacks a portion of them. The sample yields around 92,000 clones, around 86% seen once. Specimen: peripheral blood. These TCRs come from a human donor in a cohort sampled during active COVID-19.

The chain joins TRBV28 to TRBJ1-2; D is undetermined. Germline assignment: CDR1 MDHEN and CDR2 SYDVKM. V was cut by 4 bases and J by 2 bases, with 11 bases left in between. The CDR3 runs to 14 residues. The CDR3 nucleotides are TGTGCCAGCAGTTCCGAGCGAGGGAACTATGGCTACACCTTC. It is translated as CASSSERGNYGYTF.

This clone was seen a few times. The rearrangement uses TRBV9 and TRBJ2-1; TRBD1 aligns across 9 bases. J was trimmed by 8 bases and V by 2 bases; bases with no gene match: 2. The CDR3 runs to 13 residues. In germline, CDR1 is SGDLS, CDR2 YYNGEE. The CDR3 loop is CASSVRTGDEQFF. The CDR3 bases are TGTGCCAGCAGCGTTCGGACAGGGGATGAGCAGTTCTTC.

The chain joins TRBV5-4 to TRBJ2-2, with D perhaps TRBD1 (6 bases). The V and J ends lost 0 bases and 4 bases respectively, with 7 bases between them. The CDR3 sequence is 14 residues long. Germline V lookup: CDR1 SGHNT, CDR2 YYREEE (reference sequence). CDR3 loop: CASSLDRVTGELFF. CDR3 bases: TGTGCCAGCAGCTTGGACAGGGTCACCGGGGAGCTGTTTTTT.

J is TRBJ2-7 and V is TRBV11-2, with D possibly matching TRBD2 (5 bases). CDR1 SGHAT and CDR2 FQNNGV come from the germline V gene. The CDR3 covers 14 residues. Trimming left V 1 base short and J 3 bases short, with 10 bases between. CDR3 DNA: TGTGCCAGCAGCTTAGGTCCGGCGGGCTACGAGCAGTACTTC. The encoded protein is CASSLGPAGYEQYF.

The V gene is TRBV6-6, the J gene TRBJ1-1; 7 nucleotides match TRBD1. The CDR3 length is 13 residues. Germline V gene lookup returns CDR1 MNHNY and CDR2 SVGAGI (reference sequence). After removal of 7 bases from V and 4 bases from J, the junction contained 6 bases not matched to a gene. The CDR3 sequence is CASNEGAPTEAFF. The CDR3, as DNA: TGTGCCAGCAACGAGGGGGCGCCCACTGAAGCTTTCTTT.

The rearrangement links TRBV30 to TRBJ1-2, with D perhaps TRBD1 (5 bases). CDR1 and CDR2 (germline): GTSNPN, SVGIG (reference sequence). CDR3 length: 12 amino acids. V dropped 6 bases and J dropped 6 bases, with 14 bases sitting between them. CDR3 region: CACERGGNGYTF. The CDR3 region has the DNA TGTGCCTGTGAACGGGGGGGTAATGGCTACACCTTC.

This clone was observed a handful of times. The rearrangement joins TRBV11-2 to TRBJ2-5; D is undetermined. Looked up from germline, CDR1 is SGHAT and CDR2 is FQNNGV. This CDR3 has 14 amino acids. Trimming shortened V by 5 bases and J by 0 bases, and 10 bases separated the two germline ends. As DNA, the CDR3 is TGTGCCAGCAGCCTTCGTCCGGACCAAGAGACCCAGTACTTC. It encodes CASSLRPDQETQYF.

The J gene is TRBJ2-2, the V gene TRBV10-3; TRBD1 agrees at 7 bases. J lost 7 bases, V lost 6 bases, and 5 bases had no gene match. The CDR3 loop spans 13 amino acids. CDR1 and CDR2 from the germline V gene are ENHRY and SYGVKD. The chain's CDR3 is CAIRETGSGELFF. As DNA, the CDR3 is TGTGCCATCAGAGAGACAGGGAGCGGGGAGCTGTTTTTT.

For this clone: A junction end diverges from the germline sequence, so it may reflect a read error. This chain connects TRBV7-3 to TRBJ1-1; D perhaps matches TRBD1 (5 bases). This CDR3 comprises 13 residues. Germline CDR1 reads SGHTA; CDR2 reads FQGTGA. The CDR3 DNA reads as TGTGCCAGCAGCGGCGCTGGGGCGACTGAAGCCTTCTTT. Translation: CASSGAGATEAFF.

The rearrangement joins TRBV5-1 to TRBJ2-1; a possible D gene is TRBD2 (5 bases). Trimming shortened V by 4 bases and J by 6 bases, and 8 bases separated the two germline ends. CDR1 and CDR2 from the germline V gene are SGHRS and YFSETQ. The CDR3 spans 12 residues. CDR3 amino acids: CASSQEVNEQFF. CDR3 DNA: TGCGCCAGCAGCCAGGAGGTCAATGAGCAGTTCTTC.

This clone was seen a few times. The V and J genes are TRBV5-4 and TRBJ2-3; 9 positions match TRBD1. Germline V gene sequence: CDR1 SGHNT, CDR2 YYREEE (reference sequence). This CDR3 has 13 residues. Losses at the gene ends were 6 bases for V and 5 bases for J; bases not matched to a gene: 4. The CDR3, as DNA: TGTGCCAGCAAACAGGGGGCGGAAGATACGCAGTATTTT. It encodes CASKQGAEDTQYF. The variable domain in full, completed from reference TRBV5-4 and TRBJ2-3, reads ETGVTQSPTHLIKTRGQQVTLRCSSQSGHNTVSWYQQALGQGPQFIFQYYREEENGRGNFPPRFSGLQFPNYSSELNVNALELDDSALYLCASKQGAEDTQYFGPGTRLTVL.

The rearrangement links TRBV10-3 to TRBJ2-2; D possibly corresponds to TRBD2 (6 bases). The V gene's germline CDR1 is ENHRY and CDR2 SYGVKD. V lost 10 bases and J lost 2, with 17 bases in between. This CDR3 is built from 15 residues. CDR3 loop: CATDEGTGNTGELFF. CDR3 DNA: TGTGCCACCGATGAAGGGACTGGTAACACCGGGGAGCTGTTTTTT.

The gene calls are TRBV27 and TRBJ2-7, with 8 bases identical to TRBD1. Germline V gives CDR1 MNHEY, CDR2 SMNVEV (reference sequence). This CDR3 is 14 amino acids long. J was trimmed by 12 bases and V by 0 bases; bases with no gene match: 10. CDR3 loop: CASSLSDRGRVRYF. For the CDR3, the DNA is TGTGCCAGCAGTTTATCTGACAGGGGCCGGGTTCGGTACTTC.

The genes are TRBV5-1 and TRBJ2-7; 9 bases line up with TRBD2. Germline CDR1 and CDR2: SGHRS and YFSETQ. V was pared by 4 bases and J by 3 bases, with 8 bases of the junction left unmatched. The CDR3 spans 15 residues. CDR3 sequence (DNA): TGCGCCAGCAGCCCCACGGGGACTAGCAGCTACGAGCAGTACTTC. It encodes CASSPTGTSSYEQYF.

The rearrangement uses TRBV28 and TRBJ2-3; D remains unclear. The CDR3 spans 12 residues. With 6 bases removed from V and 2 bases from J, the gap between germline ends came to 6 bases. Germline V gene sequence: CDR1 MDHEN, CDR2 SYDVKM. The CDR3 DNA follows: TGTGCCAGCAGCTCTGTCACAGATACGCAGTATTTT. It yields the protein CASSSVTDTQYF.